Listed below are T cell receptor beta chains from one sample, sequenced in a study of OX40 agonist ivuxolimab in advanced cancers. This table comes from immunoSEQ multiplex PCR, and its TCRdb copy is limited to in-frame clones, with some not included. The top ten hold about 0.2% of the sample, which has 65,000 to 85,000 clones, about 92% seen once. Sequences were derived from CD4+ or CD8+ T cells sorted from blood, sampled in a trial of the OX40 agonist ivuxolimab. Receptors originate from an adult with an advanced solid tumor such as melanoma, head and neck, liver or kidney cancer. The CDR3 runs from the conserved cysteine through the conserved F or W. Each record gives: V gene, D gene, clone size, J gene, CDR3 DNA, CDR3 protein. The D gene is left open where the match is weak. Only part of the rows carry a size: once, few, many, or a class if the clone is expanded.

TRBV9	-	-	TRBJ2-2	TGTGCCAGCAGCGTAGTGTGGGGGGAGCTGTTTTTT	CASSVVWGELFF
TRBV6-5	-	-	TRBJ1-5	TGTGCCAGCAGCCGCTCTCCCATGGAGCCCCAGCATTTT	CASSRSPMEPQHF
TRBV5-6	TRBD1	-	TRBJ2-7	TGTGCCAGCAGCATAACCGGGACAGGGTGGGACGAGCAGTACTTC	CASSITGTGWDEQYF
TRBV6-1	-	-	TRBJ1-1	TGTGCCAGCAGTGTTAGGGGGAACACTGAAGCTTTCTTT	CASSVRGNTEAFF
TRBV14	TRBD2	-	TRBJ2-7	TGTGCCAGCAGCCTCCCTCGGGAGGGGGGGAGGAGGGAGCAGTACTTC	CASSLPREGGRREQYF
TRBV2	TRBD2	-	TRBJ2-7	TGTGCCAGCAATAAAGGGACTAGCGGTCCCTACGAGCAGTACTTC	CASNKGTSGPYEQYF
TRBV5-1	TRBD2	once	TRBJ2-1	TGCGCCAGCAGCACCGGACTAGCGGGGGGGAAATCTTCCTACAATGAGCAGTTCTTC	CASSTGLAGGKSSYNEQFF
TRBV19	-	-	TRBJ2-4	TGTGCCAGTAGTCGCGACAGGCTCTTAGCCAAAAACATTCAGTACTTC	CASSRDRLLAKNIQYF
TRBV5-1	-	-	TRBJ2-1	TGCGCCAGCAGCCACAGCTACAATGAGCAGTTCTTC	CASSHSYNEQFF
TRBV6-5	-	-	TRBJ2-2	TGTGCCAGCAGTTATCGGGGGCACGGGGAGCTGTTTTTT	CASSYRGHGELFF
TRBV30	-	-	TRBJ2-1	TGTGCCTGGAGTGTAGGTGGACTACAGCAGTTCTTC	CAWSVGGLQQFF
TRBV5-1	TRBD1	-	TRBJ2-2	TGCGCCAGCAGCTTAACCGGGACAGGGATGGCGAACACCGGGGAGCTGTTTTTT	CASSLTGTGMANTGELFF
TRBV18	-	-	TRBJ2-7	TGTGCCAGCTCACCAACCTCCTACGAGCAGTACTTC	CASSPTSYEQYF
TRBV6-1	TRBD2	-	TRBJ2-3	TGTGCCAGCAAGAGACTAGCGGACACAGATACGCAGTATTTT	CASKRLADTDTQYF
TRBV5-1	-	few	TRBJ1-4	TGCGCCAGCAGCACTGGGGATTTCGTCAATGAAAAACTGTTTTTT	CASSTGDFVNEKLFF
TRBV14	-	-	TRBJ1-2	TGTGCCAGCAGCCAAGATCTCCCGAATGGCTACACCTTC	CASSQDLPNGYTF
TRBV5-4	-	-	TRBJ2-1	TGTGCCAGCAGCTTGGGGGGGAATGAGCAGTTCTTC	CASSLGGNEQFF
TRBV5-4	TRBD1	-	TRBJ2-3	TGTGCCAGCAGCTGGGACAGGGGGCTCACAGATACGCAGTATTTT	CASSWDRGLTDTQYF
TRBV7-3	TRBD2	-	TRBJ2-1	TGTGCCAGCAGCTCCGGGACTAGTTCCGAGCAGTTCTTC	CASSSGTSSEQFF
TRBV29-1	-	few	TRBJ2-7	TGCAGCGTTGGAAATCAGGGGGGCGAGCAGTACTTC	CSVGNQGGEQYF
TRBV27	TRBD1	-	TRBJ1-1	TGTGCCAGCAGTTTACGATGGACAGGGGGACGGAACACTGAAGCTTTCTTT	CASSLRWTGGRNTEAFF
TRBV21-1	-	-	TRBJ2-4	TGTGCCAGCAGCAAGAAAAACGTCCGGGACAGGACAATCCTAAAAGGGGACATTCAGTACTTC	CASSKKNVRDRTILKGDIQYF
TRBV19	-	-	TRBJ2-6	TGTGCCATCAAAGGTGTGGCTGGGGCCAACGTCCTGACTTTC	CAIKGVAGANVLTF
TRBV6-5	-	-	TRBJ1-5	TGTGCCAGCAGATCCTCTTGGGGGGCCAATCAGCCCCAGCATTTT	CASRSSWGANQPQHF
TRBV2	-	-	TRBJ2-1	TGTGCCAGCAGGCAAGCAGGGGGGTACGAGCAGTTCTTC	CASRQAGGYEQFF
TRBV19	-	-	TRBJ2-2	TGTGCCAGTAGTTCCCTCCCATCGAACACCGGGGAGCTGTTTTTT	CASSSLPSNTGELFF
TRBV27	-	-	TRBJ2-3	TGTGCCAGCAGTGAAACGGGACTCCCCGAGATCCGTACGCAGTATTTT	CASSETGLPEIRTQYF
TRBV30	TRBD2	-	TRBJ2-7	TGTGCCTGGAGTGTACTGGGGGAGGGAAACTACGAGCAGTACTTC	CAWSVLGEGNYEQYF
TRBV10-3	-	-	TRBJ2-7	TGTGCCACCGGTCCCCGTACCTACGAGCAGTACTTC	CATGPRTYEQYF
TRBV7-3	TRBD2	-	TRBJ2-7	TGTGCCAGCAGGCGACTAGCCGGGGAAGGTGAGCAGTACTTC	CASRRLAGEGEQYF
TRBV19	-	-	TRBJ1-5	TGTGCCAGTAGTATTTTTGAAGATCAGCCCCAGCATTTT	CASSIFEDQPQHF
TRBV5-1	-	once	TRBJ1-1	TGCGCCAGCAGCTTGGTGGCAGCTAACACTGAAGCTTTCTTT	CASSLVAANTEAFF
TRBV15	-	-	TRBJ2-1	TGTGCCACCAGCGAAGACAATGAGCAGTTCTTC	CATSEDNEQFF
TRBV5-1	-	-	TRBJ1-1	TGCGCCAGCAGCTTGGCGCAGACAGCGAACACTGAAGCTTTCTTT	CASSLAQTANTEAFF
TRBV5-1	-	-	TRBJ1-2	TGCGCCAGCAGCTCCGACGTGTATGGCTACACCTTC	CASSSDVYGYTF
TRBV7-9	-	-	TRBJ1-1	TGTGCGAGACGGAGAACGGCTTTCTTT	CARRRTAFF
TRBV29-1	-	-	TRBJ2-3	TGCAGCGTTGACAGAACAGATACGCAGTATTTT	CSVDRTDTQYF
TRBV6-1	-	once	TRBJ2-7	TGTGCCAGCAGTGAACGACAGGCGACCTACGAGCAGTACTTC	CASSERQATYEQYF
TRBV2	-	-	TRBJ2-7	TGTGCCAGCACCCCTCGGGGTACGTACGAGCAGTACTTC	CASTPRGTYEQYF
TRBV13	TRBD2	-	TRBJ2-7	TGTGCCAGCAGCTCTCAGCGAAGACTAGCGGGAGTGGACGAGCAGTACTTC	CASSSQRRLAGVDEQYF
TRBV19	-	-	TRBJ2-6	TGTGCCAGTACCTCGGGAAGGAAGAGCTCTGGGGCCAACGTCCTGACTTTC	CASTSGRKSSGANVLTF
TRBV5-1	-	-	TRBJ2-7	TGCGCCAGCAGGCGGGATACCCAACGCTCCTACGAGCAGTACTTC	CASRRDTQRSYEQYF
TRBV5-4	TRBD2	-	TRBJ2-2	TGTGCCAGCAGCACTAGCGGGGGGGTGGCCGGGGAGCTGTTTTTT	CASSTSGGVAGELFF